These 5 T cell receptor beta chains came from one sample sequenced in a study of blood T cell repertoires in COVID-19. Sequenced by immunoSEQ multiplex PCR; TCRdb stores in-frame clones only, minus some. The table includes approximately 170,000 clones, 83% detected once. The sequenced sample was peripheral blood. The receptors here all came from a woman aged 80 or over with acute or convalescent COVID-19.

The chain recombines TRBV19 with TRBJ1-4; TRBD1 might be the D (6 bases). V dropped 9 bases and J dropped 0 bases, with 17 bases sitting between them. Germline values: CDR1 LNHDA, CDR2 SQIVND (reference sequence). This CDR3 spans 16 amino acids. CDR3 region: CASKGDAGATNEKLFF. CDR3 in DNA: TGTGCCAGCAAGGGGGACGCAGGAGCAACTAATGAAAAACTGTTTTTT.

The V and J genes are TRBV11-2 and TRBJ1-5, with no clear D. This CDR3 is built from 12 residues. Germline V gene data show CDR1 as SGHAT and CDR2 as FQNNGV. The ends were cut back, 5 bases at V and 7 bases at J, with 9 bases in the middle. The CDR3 coding sequence is TGTGCCAGCAGCGCTAGTGGACAGCCCCAGCATTTT. Translating it yields CASSASGQPQHF.

V and J are TRBV15 and TRBJ2-4; D ambiguous. With 5 bases removed from V and 2 bases from J, the gap between germline ends came to 13 bases. This CDR3 is built from 15 residues. Germline values: CDR1 LNHNV, CDR2 YYDKDF (reference sequence). The CDR3 loop reads CATSDPPTTKNIQYF. CDR3 in DNA: TGTGCCACCAGCGACCCACCGACAACCAAAAACATTCAGTACTTC.

Here the CDR3 reads CASSYLGGSSSGANVLTF. For the CDR3, the DNA is TGTGCCAGCAGTTACCTGGGGGGTTCTAGCTCTGGGGCCAACGTCCTGACTTTC. This chain connects TRBV6-2 or TRBV6-3 to TRBJ2-6, with TRBD2 as a possible D gene (6 bases). V was shortened by 2 bases and J by 0 bases, with 14 bases between the two germline ends. CDR3 length: 18 amino acids. CDR1 and CDR2 from the germline V gene are MNHEY and SVGEGT.

In its sample, this clone was seen a few times. This chain uses TRBV5-5 with TRBJ1-5; 10 bases fit TRBD1. Trimming cost V 3 bases and J 3 bases; bases outside gene matches: 3. Germline V gene lookup returns CDR1 SGHKS and CDR2 YYEKEE (reference sequence). The CDR3 has 15 amino acids. The CDR3 DNA reads as TGTGCCAGCAGCTGGGGGACAGGGGACAATCAGCCCCAGCATTTT. Translated: CASSWGTGDNQPQHF.